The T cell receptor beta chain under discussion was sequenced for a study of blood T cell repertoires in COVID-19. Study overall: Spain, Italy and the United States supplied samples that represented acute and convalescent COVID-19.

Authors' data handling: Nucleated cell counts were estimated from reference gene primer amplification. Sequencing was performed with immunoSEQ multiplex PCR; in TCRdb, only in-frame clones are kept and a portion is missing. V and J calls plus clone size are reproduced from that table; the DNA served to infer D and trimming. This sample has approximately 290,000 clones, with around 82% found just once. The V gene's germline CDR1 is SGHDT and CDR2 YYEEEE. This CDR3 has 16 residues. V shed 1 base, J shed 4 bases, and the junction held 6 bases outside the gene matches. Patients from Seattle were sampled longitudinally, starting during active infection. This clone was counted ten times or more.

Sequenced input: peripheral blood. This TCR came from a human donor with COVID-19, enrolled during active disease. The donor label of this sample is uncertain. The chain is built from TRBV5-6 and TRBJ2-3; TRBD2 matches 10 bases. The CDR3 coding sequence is TGTGCCAGCAGCTTGCGCCTAGCGGGAGACTCAGATACGCAGTATTTT. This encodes CASSLRLAGDSDTQYF.